This TCR beta chain was sequenced during a study of CD8 T cells in ankylosing spondylitis. Study-wide results and limits: Seven to nine highly homologous variants formed a TCR beta motif that appeared characteristic of ankylosing spondylitis blood.

Making the TCR beta libraries involved quantitative 5'-RACE with molecular barcodes. TCRdb re-called the 5' RACE reads through MiXCR, storing one row per CDR3 protein. The sample lists 250,000 or so distinct CDR3 sequences; about 24% were seen once. This clonotype was found many times. Its matching antigen is unknown. The CDR3 totals 14 residues. The V end was cut by 3 bases, the J end by 0 bases, with 8 bases between. Looked up from germline, CDR1 is SGHTA and CDR2 is FQGNSA. The rearrangement links TRBV7-2 to TRBJ1-2; D is unresolved. The sample consisted of blood, either unsorted or a sorted T cell fraction (not recorded which). The sequence was collected from a male donor with ankylosing spondylitis or in good health (not recorded which). The CDR3 coding sequence is TGTGCCAGCAGCTTCCTGACCCCTAACTATGGCTACACCTTC. It is translated as CASSFLTPNYGYTF.